Shown below are 2 T cell receptor beta chains from a single sample sequenced in a study of beta chain features in type 1 diabetes. Sequenced material consisted of expressed TCRB transcripts (all of the isolated RNA was reverse transcribed). Sequencing was performed with immunoSEQ multiplex PCR; in TCRdb, only in-frame clones are kept and a portion is missing. The sample records roughly 240,000 clones, 55% to 70% being singletons. The sequencing input was naive CD4+ T cells from blood. The receptors come from a man aged 30-40 years in good health.

The chain employs TRBV7-2 and TRBJ2-5, with D hard to call. With 5 bases removed from V and 5 bases from J, the gap between germline ends came to 9 bases. Germline CDR1 reads SGHTA; CDR2 reads FQGNSA. The CDR3 totals 12 residues. CDR3 region: CASSPPWETQYF. The CDR3, as DNA: TGTGCCAGCAGCCCCCCCTGGGAGACCCAGTACTTC.

The chain is built from TRBV30 and TRBJ2-5; D may be TRBD2 (6 bases). CDR1 GTSNPN and CDR2 SVGIG come from the germline V gene (reference sequence). This CDR3 contains 14 residues. V was clipped by 0 bases and J by 4 bases, with 12 bases between them. CDR3 bases: TGTGCCTGGAGTGTTCAGGACGGGGGAGAGACCCAGTACTTC. Translating gives CAWSVQDGGETQYF.